This T cell receptor beta chain was sequenced for a study of T cell repertoires in cytomegalovirus infection. As for the study in general: Public TCR beta signature analysis indicated the presence of both CMV infection and matching HLA type.

TCRdb independently ran MiXCR on the reads; one entry per CDR3 protein. The table has around 530,000 distinct CDR3 sequences, about 25% seen once. With V trimmed by 3 bases and J by 2 bases, 0 bases remained unmatched. CDR3 length: 14 residues. Germline V gives CDR1 MDHEN, CDR2 SYDVKM. Findings and caveats of the study: In two of eight donors, the top clonotype was HLA-C-restricted CMV-specific. Summed frequency of shared TCR beta families picked out CMV carriers who also had the relevant HLA.

Ten or more counts support this clonotype. The antigen is undetermined. Sequencing was carried out using PBMCs. The TCR comes from a human donor in good health (CMV status not recorded). Some clones in this sample may be carry-over from other donors' samples. This chain joins TRBV28 and TRBJ2-1; 8 bases are shared with TRBD2. CDR3 nucleotides: TGTGCCAGCAGTTTTAGCGGGACCTACAATGAGCAGTTCTTC. This encodes CASSFSGTYNEQFF.